This T cell receptor (beta chain) stems from a study of blood T cells in healthy people across ages. Germline V gives CDR1 SGHDT, CDR2 YYEEEE. The CDR3 extends over 11 amino acids. Trimming took off 2 bases at V and 14 bases at J, with 11 bases between the two ends. Alongside a J-beta primer mix, a sample-barcoded 5' primer served in a second PCR lasting roughly 6 to 11 cycles. TCRdb fed the 5' RACE reads into MiXCR, producing one record per CDR3 protein. The data show 1.5 million to 2 million distinct CDR3 sequences, around half seen once. The sample was blood. V gene TRBV5-6 combines with J gene TRBJ2-4, with a possible D match to TRBD1 (5 bases). This clonotype originated in a woman in her 40s in good health. CDR3 DNA: TGTGCCAGCAGCTTTGACAGCGTGAAGTACTTC. This codes for CASSFDSVKYF.